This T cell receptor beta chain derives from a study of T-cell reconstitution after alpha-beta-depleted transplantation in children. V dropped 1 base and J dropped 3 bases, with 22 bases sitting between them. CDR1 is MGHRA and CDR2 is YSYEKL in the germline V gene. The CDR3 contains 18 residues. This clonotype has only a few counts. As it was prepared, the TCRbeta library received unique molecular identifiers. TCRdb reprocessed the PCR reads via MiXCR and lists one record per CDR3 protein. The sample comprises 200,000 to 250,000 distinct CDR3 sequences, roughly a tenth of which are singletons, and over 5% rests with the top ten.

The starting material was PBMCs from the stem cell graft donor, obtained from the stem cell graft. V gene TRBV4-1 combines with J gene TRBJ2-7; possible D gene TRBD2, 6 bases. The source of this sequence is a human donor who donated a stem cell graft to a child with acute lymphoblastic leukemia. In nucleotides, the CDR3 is TGCGCCAGCAGCCAAGCGGCCCGCGGTTTAGCGGTCTACTACGAGCAGTACTTC. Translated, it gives CASSQAARGLAVYYEQYF.